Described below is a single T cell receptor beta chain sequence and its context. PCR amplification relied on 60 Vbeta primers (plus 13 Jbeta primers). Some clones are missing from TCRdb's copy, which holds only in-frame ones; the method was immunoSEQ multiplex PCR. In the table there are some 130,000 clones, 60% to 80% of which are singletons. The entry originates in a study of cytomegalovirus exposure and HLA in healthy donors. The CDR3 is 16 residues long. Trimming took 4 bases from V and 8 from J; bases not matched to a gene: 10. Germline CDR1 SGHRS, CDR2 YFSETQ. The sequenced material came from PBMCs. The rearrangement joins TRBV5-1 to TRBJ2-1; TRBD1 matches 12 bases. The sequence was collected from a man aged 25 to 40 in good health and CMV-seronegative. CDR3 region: CASSETGTGGLDEQFF. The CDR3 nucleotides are TGCGCCAGCAGCGAGACCGGGACAGGGGGCTTGGATGAGCAGTTCTTC.